One and the same sample provided the 10 T cell receptor beta chains below, sequenced in a study. MiXCR, applied by TCRdb to the 5' RACE reads, yields one record per CDR3 protein. The data show 55,000 to 80,000 distinct CDR3 sequences, about 20% seen once. The sequencing sample was made of memory CD4+ T cells sorted from a lymph node. Subset here: memory CD4+ T cells, CD4+CD45RO+CD25-. All receptors derive from a female donor with breast cancer.

The rearrangement joins TRBV27 to TRBJ1-5; D unresolved. The CDR3 runs 14 residues. The V end was cut by 3 bases, the J end by 5 bases, with 11 bases between. Germline values: CDR1 MNHEY, CDR2 SMNVEV (reference sequence). The CDR3 region is CASSFDGRDQPQHF. The CDR3 DNA follows: TGTGCCAGCAGTTTCGACGGACGGGATCAGCCCCAGCATTTT.

There are a few counts of this clonotype. This chain links TRBV24-1 with TRBJ2-3; unclear D gene. Trimming removed 3 bases at V and 3 bases at J, with 3 bases between. CDR1 and CDR2 (germline): KGHDR, SFDVKD. The CDR3 runs 12 residues. The CDR3: CATSDKTDTQYF. The CDR3 nucleotides are TGTGCCACCAGTGATAAAACAGATACGCAGTATTTT.

This clonotype was detected a few times. The chain is built from TRBV7-2 and TRBJ1-2; 9 nucleotides line up with TRBD1. The J segment lost 6 bases and the V segment lost 6 bases, leaving 8 bases of the junction unmatched. CDR1 and CDR2 (germline): SGHTA, FQGNSA. The CDR3 length is 14 residues. The CDR3 DNA reads as TGTGCCAGCAGTCCTCACAGGGGGCGGGATGGCTACACCTTC. This gives the protein CASSPHRGRDGYTF.

The rearrangement links TRBV5-1 to TRBJ1-5, with D unclear. The CDR3 is 16 amino acids. V was shortened by 0 bases and J by 1 base, with 11 bases between the two germline ends. The germline V gene encodes CDR1 SGHRS and CDR2 YFSETQ. CDR3 sequence: CASSLGGDFSNQPQHF. As DNA, the CDR3 is TGCGCCAGCAGCTTGGGAGGAGACTTCAGCAATCAGCCCCAGCATTTT.

This clonotype showed up just a few times. The chain combines TRBV3-1 with TRBJ1-4; D is perhaps TRBD1 (5 bases). This CDR3 region has 12 residues. Trimming stripped 3 bases from V and 14 bases from J, with 13 bases between. Germline CDR1 is LGHDT and CDR2 is YNNKEL (reference sequence). DNA of the CDR3: TGTGCCAGCAGCCAGGGACCCGCGGTTCTGTTTTTT. It is translated as CASSQGPAVLFF.

On this clonotype: Compared with germline, one end of the junction differs, possibly owing to a read error. In DNA, the CDR3 is TGTGCCAGCAGCCCTGGCCGCTCTGGAAACACCACATATTTT. It codes for CASSPGRSGNTTYF. This chain connects TRBV5-6 to TRBJ1-3; D is uncertain. The CDR3 runs to 14 residues. CDR1 and CDR2 from the germline V gene are SGHDT and YYEEEE.

The V gene is TRBV28, the J gene TRBJ1-1; unclear D gene. Germline values: CDR1 MDHEN, CDR2 SYDVKM. The CDR3 sequence is 16 residues long. V was clipped by 1 base and J by 3 bases, with 15 bases between them. The CDR3 spells CASSLSGSWDDTEAFF. The CDR3 coding sequence is TGTGCCAGCAGTTTATCGGGATCTTGGGATGACACTGAAGCTTTCTTT.

This clonotype was seen only once. J is TRBJ1-6 and V is TRBV9; D is unclear. This CDR3 is 15 amino acids long. CDR1 is SGDLS and CDR2 is YYNGEE in the germline V gene. Trimming removed 4 bases from V and 7 bases from J, with 15 bases in between. DNA of the CDR3: TGTGCCAGCAGCCCTCTCCGCACCGAGAATTCACCCCTCCACTTT. It codes for CASSPLRTENSPLHF.

This clonotype was counted only a few times. J is TRBJ1-5 and V is TRBV4-2, with D possibly matching TRBD1 (5 bases). The V and J ends lost 0 bases and 9 bases respectively, with 12 bases between them. The CDR3 is made up of 14 amino acids. Germline CDR1 is LGHNA and CDR2 is YNFKEQ. The CDR3 bases are TGTGCCAGCAGCCAAGATCTGCGGCAGGGGCCCCAGCATTTT. Its protein product is CASSQDLRQGPQHF.

About this clonotype: This likely comes from a read error, as the CDR3 has no conserved phenylalanine or tryptophan at its end. The rearrangement uses TRBV5-1 and TRBJ2-1; TRBD2 agrees at 8 bases. Germline lookup yields CDR1 SGHRS and CDR2 YFSETQ. The trim removed 4 bases at V and 5 bases at J, leaving 14 bases unmatched. This CDR3 spans 17 amino acids. CDR3 DNA: TGCGCCAGCAGCCCCGGGGGGGCGGGAGGCCGAAACAATGAGCAGTTCTGC. Its translation: CASSPGGAGGRNNEQFC.